This record looks at one TCR beta chain sequence and its context. This specimen comes from a study of blood T cell repertoires in COVID-19. V was pared by 6 bases and J by 4 bases, with 18 bases between. Germline V gives CDR1 SEHNR, CDR2 FQNEAQ (reference sequence). The CDR3 contains 15 residues. Sequencing was performed with immunoSEQ multiplex PCR; in TCRdb, only in-frame clones are kept and a portion is missing. The table includes 250,000 to 350,000 clones, approximately 86% detected once. Sequencing was performed on peripheral blood. The TCR comes from a woman aged 45-65 years who had recovered from COVID-19. The genes are TRBV7-9 and TRBJ2-5, with D perhaps matching TRBD1 (6 bases). The CDR3 sequence is CASRAQTGTRETQYF. CDR3 coding DNA: TGTGCCAGCAGGGCGCAGACAGGCACTCGAGAGACCCAGTACTTC. The full variable domain, with the rest looked up from reference TRBV7-9 and TRBJ2-5, is DTGVSQNPRHKITKRGQNVTFRCDPISEHNRLYWYRQTLGQGPEFLTYFQNEAQLEKSRLLSDRFSAERPKGSFSTLEIQRTEQGDSAMYLCASRAQTGTRETQYFGPGTRLLVL.